This T cell receptor delta chain was recovered during a study of gamma-delta T cells after stem cell transplantation. Details on this clone: The protein that TCRdb holds for this DNA derives from a much larger clone and differs from the translated DNA at residue 8, which likely indicates a read error; the protein shown here is translated from the DNA.

TCRdb reapplied CATT to the RT-PCR reads. The table lists 15,000 to 18,000 delta-chain clones, 9.4% of them singletons, with approximately 60% in the top ten. V was trimmed by 2 bases and J by 2 bases, leaving 14 bases between them. Germline V CDR1 and CDR2: GEAIGNYY, EKD. This CDR3 is 15 amino acids long. The J gene is TRDJ1, the V gene TRDV2; unclear D gene. What was sequenced was gamma-delta T cells. This TCR was recovered from a human donor. It is not recorded whose cells these are; they may come from a transplant donor. The CDR3 spells CACDRLTEVTDKLIF. As DNA, the CDR3 is TGTGCCTGTGACAGACTCACTGAGGTTACCGATAAACTCATCTTT.